This record concerns one TCR beta chain sequence. Its antigen is undetermined. The record originates from a study of cytomegalovirus exposure and HLA in healthy donors. Amplification used 60 Vbeta primers and 13 Jbeta primers. Sequenced by immunoSEQ multiplex PCR; TCRdb stores in-frame clones only, minus some. The table shows about 180,000 clones, with around 82% occurring only once. Overall study results and limits: In vitro experiments confirmed that three CMV-associated chains were specific for CMV antigens.

What was sequenced was PBMCs. The receptor was isolated from a man between 60 and 75 years old in good health and CMV-seronegative.

In DNA form, the CDR3 reads TGTGCCAGCAGCTTGCAGGTGAGCTCTGGGGCCAACGTCCTGACTTTC. Translating gives CASSLQVSSGANVLTF. This sequence joins TRBV5-6 and TRBJ2-6; D uncertain. The germline CDR1 and CDR2 sequences are SGHDT and YYEEEE. With 1 base removed from V and 0 bases from J, the gap between germline ends came to 8 bases. There are 16 residues in the CDR3.